The 22 T cell receptor beta chains in this list originate from one sample, sequenced in a study of T cells in lung cancer brain metastases. The data were produced by immunoSEQ multiplex PCR, yet TCRdb's version contains in-frame clones alone and is incomplete. The sample lists almost 5,500 clones, approximately 90% seen once, with less than 5% in the top ten. The specimen sequenced was tumor tissue from the primary lung tumor. The receptor set was obtained from a man aged 70 or older with non-small cell lung cancer.

This chain links TRBV18 with TRBJ1-5; D is unresolved. V was clipped by 4 bases and J by 0 bases, with 7 bases between them. This CDR3 is 14 amino acids long. The germline V gene has CDR1 KGHSH and CDR2 LQKENI. The CDR3 loop is CASSQDYSNQPQHF. The CDR3 DNA is TGTGCCAGCTCACAAGATTATAGCAATCAGCCCCAGCATTTT. The entire variable domain, with the rest obtained from reference TRBV18 and TRBJ1-5, is as follows: NAGVMQNPRHLVRRRGQEARLRCSPMKGHSHVYWYRQLPEEGLKFMVYLQKENIIDESGMPKERFSAEFPKEGPSILRIQQVVRGDSAAYFCASSQDYSNQPQHFGDGTRLSIL.

The V and J genes are TRBV9 and TRBJ2-3; TRBD2 matches 8 bases. Trimming cost V 3 bases and J 2 bases; bases outside gene matches: 5. Per germline, CDR1 SGDLS and CDR2 YYNGEE. This CDR3 region has 15 residues. The CDR3 region has the DNA TGTGCCAGCAGCGAAGGACTAGCAGACACAGATACGCAGTATTTT. It codes for CASSEGLADTDTQYF.

V is TRBV5-1 and J is TRBJ1-4; D is unresolved. The germline V and J ends were trimmed by 6 bases and 5 bases, with 2 bases remaining between them. The CDR3 sequence is 10 residues long. Germline CDR1 is SGHRS and CDR2 is YFSETQ. The CDR3 reads CASNNEKLFF. CDR3 coding DNA: TGCGCCAGCAACAATGAAAAACTGTTTTTT.

The V call is TRBV7-9, the J call TRBJ1-1; a possible D gene is TRBD1 (6 bases). The V and J ends lost 7 bases and 5 bases respectively, with 20 bases between them. This CDR3 spans 15 amino acids. Germline V lookup: CDR1 SEHNR, CDR2 FQNEAQ (reference sequence). The CDR3, as DNA: TGTGCCAGCATCCTCGGTGGGGGGCTCTGGACTGAAGCTTTCTTT. It is translated as CASILGGGLWTEAFF.

V and J are TRBV13 and TRBJ2-3; D possibly corresponds to TRBD2 (6 bases). The CDR3 totals 17 residues. Germline lookup yields CDR1 PRHDT and CDR2 FYEKMQ (reference sequence). The V gene lost 5 bases and the J gene lost 0 bases, with 18 bases spanning the gap. The CDR3 is CASSRRVGRVSTDTQYF. CDR3 in DNA: TGTGCCAGCAGCCGTCGGGTCGGGAGAGTTAGCACAGATACGCAGTATTTT.

This chain uses TRBV18 with TRBJ1-2, with D unresolved. V dropped 3 bases and J dropped 2 bases, with 13 bases sitting between them. Germline CDR1 and CDR2: KGHSH and LQKENI. The CDR3 covers 15 residues. The CDR3 DNA sequence: TGTGCCAGCTCACCGTACAGAAGTTTGAACTATGGCTACACCTTC. As protein: CASSPYRSLNYGYTF.

The table lists this clone with a few counts. The chain employs TRBV5-4 and TRBJ1-2, with D unclear. Germline V gives CDR1 SGHNT, CDR2 YYREEE (reference sequence). This CDR3 contains 13 residues. The V gene lost 2 bases and the J gene lost 2 bases, with 7 bases spanning the gap. DNA of the CDR3: TGTGCCAGCAGCTTACGGGTCAACTATGGCTACACCTTC. It encodes CASSLRVNYGYTF.

The chain uses TRBV10-3 and TRBJ2-3; 8 nucleotides match TRBD2. The CDR3 loop spans 16 amino acids. The V gene end was trimmed by 2 bases and the J gene end by 8 bases; junction bases not matched to a gene: 12. Looked up from germline, CDR1 is ENHRY and CDR2 is SYGVKD. CDR3 loop: CAISESRGGPTGTQYF. DNA for the CDR3: TGTGCCATCAGTGAGAGCCGGGGGGGGCCGACTGGTACGCAGTATTTT.

This clone was detected only once. The chain couples TRBV18 to TRBJ2-7, with D possibly being TRBD1 (6 bases). The germline V and J ends were trimmed by 2 bases and 7 bases, with 12 bases remaining between them. Germline lookup yields CDR1 KGHSH and CDR2 LQKENI. The CDR3 length is 13 residues. In DNA, the CDR3 is TGTGCCAGCTCACCAGGGGGCCCGGGAGAGCAGTACTTC. Translating it yields CASSPGGPGEQYF.

The V and J genes are TRBV6-1 and TRBJ1-3; no clear D gene. Germline CDR1 is MNHNS and CDR2 is SASEGT. Trimming left V 7 bases short and J 6 bases short, with 4 bases between. The CDR3 totals 10 residues. The CDR3 DNA is TGTGCCAGCATCGCAAACACCATATATTTT. This sequence encodes CASIANTIYF.

The CDR3 here is CAWSAGQGAVEKLFF. The DNA for the CDR3 is TGTGCCTGGAGTGCCGGACAGGGGGCCGTTGAAAAACTGTTTTTT. The chain recombines TRBV30 with TRBJ1-4, with 11 bases lining up with TRBD1. The V gene end was trimmed by 1 base and the J gene end by 7 bases; junction bases not matched to a gene: 5. Germline V gene data show CDR1 as GTSNPN and CDR2 as SVGIG (reference sequence). The CDR3 has 15 amino acids.

Here the CDR3 DNA reads TGTGCCAGCAGTTACGACGGACGTAGCACTGAAGCTTTCTTT. Amino acid sequence: CASSYDGRSTEAFF. V is TRBV6-6 and J is TRBJ1-1; D call uncertain. Trimming shortened V by 2 bases and J by 4 bases, and 11 bases separated the two germline ends. CDR3 size: 14 residues. CDR1 and CDR2 from the germline V gene are MNHNY and SVGAGI (reference sequence).

The chain employs TRBV6-4 and TRBJ2-3; D is uncertain. Looked up from germline, CDR1 is MRHNA and CDR2 is SNTAGT. This CDR3 region has 14 residues. V shed 8 bases and J shed 7 bases, with 19 bases lying between them. CDR3 coding DNA: TGTGCCAGCGGATTCGAGGTCCGGCGTCATACGCAGTATTTT. This gives the protein CASGFEVRRHTQYF.

V usage is TRBV5-6 and J usage is TRBJ2-7; possibly TRBD2 for D (6 bases). CDR1 and CDR2 from the germline V gene are SGHDT and YYEEEE. CDR3 size: 15 residues. Trimming left V 2 bases short and J 2 bases short, with 14 bases between. The CDR3 loop reads CASSLPGTQAYEQYF. The CDR3 DNA is TGTGCCAGCAGCTTACCCGGGACTCAAGCCTACGAGCAGTACTTC.

The rearrangement uses TRBV5-1 and TRBJ2-1, with D perhaps TRBD2 (6 bases). Germline V gives CDR1 SGHRS, CDR2 YFSETQ. The CDR3 is 16 amino acids. V shed 4 bases and J shed 0 bases, with 14 bases lying between them. Written as DNA, the CDR3 is TGCGCCAGCAGCCGCCGGGGGAGTAACTCCTACAATGAGCAGTTCTTC. Its translation: CASSRRGSNSYNEQFF.

The J gene is TRBJ2-3, the V gene TRBV14; 7 nucleotides line up with TRBD2. Losses at the gene ends were 8 bases for V and 7 bases for J; bases not matched to a gene: 18. The CDR3 loop spans 16 amino acids. Per the germline V gene, CDR1 is SGHDN and CDR2 is FVKESK. CDR3 region: CASSHEASGLRNTQYF. The CDR3 nucleotides read TGTGCCAGCTCACACGAGGCTAGCGGATTGCGGAATACGCAGTATTTT.

Note on this clone: This same CDR3 is encoded by further DNA sequences in the sample. This chain links TRBV5-1 with TRBJ1-5; D gene uncertain. V shed 0 bases and J shed 1 base, with 5 bases lying between them. The CDR3 sequence is 14 residues long. Germline CDR1 and CDR2: SGHRS and YFSETQ. The CDR3 sequence: CASSLEPSNQPQHF. The CDR3 nucleotides read TGCGCCAGCAGCTTGGAGCCAAGCAATCAGCCCCAGCATTTT.

The rearrangement links TRBV10-3 to TRBJ2-1; a weak D match, TRBD2 (6 bases). The CDR3 sequence is 16 residues long. CDR1 and CDR2 (germline): ENHRY, SYGVKD. The V end lost 2 bases, the J end lost 0 bases, and 11 bases lay between the germline ends. This CDR3 is CAISEEGLGSYNEQFF. CDR3 bases: TGTGCCATCAGTGAGGAGGGACTTGGCTCCTACAATGAGCAGTTCTTC.

This clone was recorded once. The chain recombines TRBV6-5 with TRBJ2-7, with 9 positions matching TRBD1. Germline lookup yields CDR1 MNHEY and CDR2 SVGAGI. J was trimmed by 3 bases and V by 2 bases; bases with no gene match: 8. The CDR3 runs 16 residues. CDR3 coding DNA: TGTGCCAGCAGTTACAGGCCGGGACAGGGCTTCTACGAGCAGTACTTC. Encoded protein: CASSYRPGQGFYEQYF.

In its sample, this clone was seen once. V usage is TRBV5-8 and J usage is TRBJ1-1; D gene uncertain. V was shortened by 2 bases and J by 2 bases, with 10 bases between the two germline ends. Looked up from germline, CDR1 is SGHTS and CDR2 is YDEGEE. The CDR3 length is 14 residues. The CDR3 here is CASSLSIANTEAFF. CDR3 DNA: TGTGCCAGCAGCTTATCGATAGCCAACACTGAAGCTTTCTTT.

This clone was seen only a few times. The chain combines TRBV27 with TRBJ2-3; D may be TRBD2 (5 bases). Trimming left V 0 bases short and J 4 bases short, with 11 bases between. The CDR3 spans 15 residues. Germline CDR1 reads MNHEY; CDR2 reads SMNVEV (reference sequence). CDR3 sequence: CASSLSTGSADTQYF. DNA for the CDR3: TGTGCCAGCAGTTTATCGACGGGGAGTGCAGATACGCAGTATTTT.

This rearrangement joins TRBV5-6 to TRBJ1-3; D not resolved. Germline loops: CDR1 SGHDT, CDR2 YYEEEE. V was pared by 0 bases and J by 0 bases, with 7 bases between. This CDR3 has 15 residues. The CDR3 DNA is TGTGCCAGCAGCTTGGCGGCGGTCTCTGGAAACACCATATATTTT. Protein product: CASSLAAVSGNTIYF.